Included here is one T cell receptor (beta chain) sequence, with context. The data were taken from a study of blood T cell repertoires in COVID-19. Overall study: The origin of the acute and convalescent COVID-19 samples was the United States, Italy and Spain.

Produced via immunoSEQ multiplex PCR; TCRdb's table is partial and in-frame only. The data show around 620,000 clones, just under 90% seen once. This CDR3 comprises 15 residues. From germline, CDR1 is SNHLY and CDR2 FYNNEI. Trimming stripped 5 bases from V and 2 bases from J, with 13 bases between. This TCR was sampled from a woman aged 18-29 years with acute or convalescent COVID-19. The chain is built from TRBV2 and TRBJ1-3; maybe TRBD1 (6 bases). The sequenced material came from peripheral blood. The CDR3 loop reads CASSPPRGPGNTIYF. For the CDR3, the DNA is TGTGCCAGCAGTCCCCCCAGGGGTCCTGGAAACACCATATATTTT. Using reference TRBV2 and TRBJ1-3 for the parts outside the CDR3, the full variable domain is EPEVTQTPSHQVTQMGQEVILRCVPISNHLYFYWYRQILGQKVEFLVSFYNNEISEKSEIFDDQFSVERPDGSNFTLKIRSTKLEDSAMYFCASSPPRGPGNTIYFGEGSWLTVV.